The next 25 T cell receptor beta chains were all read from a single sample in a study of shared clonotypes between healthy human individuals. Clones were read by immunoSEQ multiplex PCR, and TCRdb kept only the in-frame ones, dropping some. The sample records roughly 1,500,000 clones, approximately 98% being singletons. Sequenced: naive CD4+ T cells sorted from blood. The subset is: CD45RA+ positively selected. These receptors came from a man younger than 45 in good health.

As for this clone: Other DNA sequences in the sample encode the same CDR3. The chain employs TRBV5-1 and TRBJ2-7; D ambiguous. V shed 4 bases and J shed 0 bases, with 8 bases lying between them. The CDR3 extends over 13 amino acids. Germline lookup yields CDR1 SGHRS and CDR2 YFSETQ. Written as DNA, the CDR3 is TGCGCCAGCAGCCCTCTTAGCTCCTACGAGCAGTACTTC. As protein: CASSPLSSYEQYF.

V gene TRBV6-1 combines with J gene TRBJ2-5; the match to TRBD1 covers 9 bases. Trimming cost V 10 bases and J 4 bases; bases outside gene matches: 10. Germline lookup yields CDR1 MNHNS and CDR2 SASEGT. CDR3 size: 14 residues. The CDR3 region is CATDRGDGLETQYF. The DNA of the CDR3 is TGTGCCACCGACAGGGGGGATGGTTTAGAGACCCAGTACTTC.

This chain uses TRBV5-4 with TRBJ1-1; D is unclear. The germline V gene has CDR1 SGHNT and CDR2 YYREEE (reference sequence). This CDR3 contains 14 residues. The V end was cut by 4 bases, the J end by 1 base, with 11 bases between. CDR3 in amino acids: CASSPTRGNTEAFF. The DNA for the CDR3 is TGTGCCAGCAGCCCCACTCGGGGGAACACTGAAGCTTTCTTT. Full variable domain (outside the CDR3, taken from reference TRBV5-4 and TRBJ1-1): ETGVTQSPTHLIKTRGQQVTLRCSSQSGHNTVSWYQQALGQGPQFIFQYYREEENGRGNFPPRFSGLQFPNYSSELNVNALELDDSALYLCASSPTRGNTEAFFGQGTRLTVV.

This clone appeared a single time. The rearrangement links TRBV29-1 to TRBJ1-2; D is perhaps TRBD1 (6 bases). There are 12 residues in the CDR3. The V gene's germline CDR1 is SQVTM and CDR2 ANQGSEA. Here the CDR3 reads CSGGGDPYGYTF. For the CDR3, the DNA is TGCTCCGGAGGGGGAGATCCCTATGGCTACACCTTC.

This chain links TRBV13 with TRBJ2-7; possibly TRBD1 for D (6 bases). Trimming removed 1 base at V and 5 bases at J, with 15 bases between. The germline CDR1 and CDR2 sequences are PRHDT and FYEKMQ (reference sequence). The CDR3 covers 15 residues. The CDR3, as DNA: TGTGCCAGCAGCTTAGCTGGGGGCGGTTTCAACGAGCAGTACTTC. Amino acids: CASSLAGGGFNEQYF.

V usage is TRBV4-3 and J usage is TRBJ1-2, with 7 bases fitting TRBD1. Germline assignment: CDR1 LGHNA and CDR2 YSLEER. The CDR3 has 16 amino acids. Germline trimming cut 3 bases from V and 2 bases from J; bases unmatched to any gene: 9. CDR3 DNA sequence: TGCGCCAGCAGCCACCCGGGACAGCGGGGGAACTATGGCTACACCTTC. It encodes CASSHPGQRGNYGYTF.

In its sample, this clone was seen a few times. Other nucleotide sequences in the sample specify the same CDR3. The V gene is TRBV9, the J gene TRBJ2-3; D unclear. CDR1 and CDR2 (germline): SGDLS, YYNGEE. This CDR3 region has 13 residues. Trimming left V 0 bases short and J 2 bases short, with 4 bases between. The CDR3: CASSVDLTDTQYF. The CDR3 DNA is TGTGCCAGCAGCGTAGACCTCACAGATACGCAGTATTTT.

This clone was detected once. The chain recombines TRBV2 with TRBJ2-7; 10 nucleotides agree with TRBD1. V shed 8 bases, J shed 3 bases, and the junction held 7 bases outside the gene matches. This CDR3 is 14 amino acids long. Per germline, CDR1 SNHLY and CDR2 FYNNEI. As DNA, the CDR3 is TGTGCCAGCGCCCGGACAGGGGGTTTCTACGAGCAGTACTTC. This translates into CASARTGGFYEQYF.

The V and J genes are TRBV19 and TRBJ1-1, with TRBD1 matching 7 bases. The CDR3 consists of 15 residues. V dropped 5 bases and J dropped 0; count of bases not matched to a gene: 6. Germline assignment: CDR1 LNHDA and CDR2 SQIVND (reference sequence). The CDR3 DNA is TGTGCCAGTAGTCCATTGGACAGGTTGAACACTGAAGCTTTCTTT. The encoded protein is CASSPLDRLNTEAFF.

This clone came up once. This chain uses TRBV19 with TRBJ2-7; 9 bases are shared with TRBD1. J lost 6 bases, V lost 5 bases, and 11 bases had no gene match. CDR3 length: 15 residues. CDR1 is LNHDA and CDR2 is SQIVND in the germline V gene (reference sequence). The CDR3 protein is CASSPAPGQGREQYF. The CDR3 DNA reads TGTGCCAGTAGTCCCGCCCCGGGACAGGGCCGCGAGCAGTACTTC.

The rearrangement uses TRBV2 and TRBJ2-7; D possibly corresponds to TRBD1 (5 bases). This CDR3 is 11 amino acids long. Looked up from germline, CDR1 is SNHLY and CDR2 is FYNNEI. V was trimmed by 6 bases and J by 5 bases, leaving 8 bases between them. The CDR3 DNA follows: TGTGCCAGCAGGCAGGGAAACGAGCAGTACTTC. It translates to CASRQGNEQYF.

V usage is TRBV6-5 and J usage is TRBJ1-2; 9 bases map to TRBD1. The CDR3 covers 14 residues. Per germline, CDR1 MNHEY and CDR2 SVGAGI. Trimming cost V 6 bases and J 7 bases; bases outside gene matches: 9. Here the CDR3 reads CASREQGAVTGYTF. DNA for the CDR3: TGTGCCAGCAGGGAACAGGGGGCGGTAACTGGCTACACCTTC.

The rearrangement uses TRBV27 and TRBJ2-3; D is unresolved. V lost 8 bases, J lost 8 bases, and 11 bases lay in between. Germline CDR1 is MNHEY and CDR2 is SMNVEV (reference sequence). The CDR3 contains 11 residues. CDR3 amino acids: CASATGGTQYF. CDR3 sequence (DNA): TGTGCCAGCGCGACTGGTGGTACGCAGTATTTT.

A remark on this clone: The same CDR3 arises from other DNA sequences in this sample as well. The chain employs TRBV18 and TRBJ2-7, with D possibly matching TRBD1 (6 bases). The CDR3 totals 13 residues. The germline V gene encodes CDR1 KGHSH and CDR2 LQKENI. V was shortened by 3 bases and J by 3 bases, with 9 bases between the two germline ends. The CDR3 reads CASSPGTIYEQYF. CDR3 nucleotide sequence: TGTGCCAGCTCACCCGGGACAATCTACGAGCAGTACTTC.

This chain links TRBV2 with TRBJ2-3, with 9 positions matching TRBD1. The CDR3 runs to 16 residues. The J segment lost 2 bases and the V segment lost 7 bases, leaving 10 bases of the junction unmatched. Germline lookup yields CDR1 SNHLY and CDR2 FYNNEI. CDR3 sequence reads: CASINTGTGNTDTQYF. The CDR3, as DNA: TGTGCCAGCATAAATACCGGGACAGGGAACACAGATACGCAGTATTTT.

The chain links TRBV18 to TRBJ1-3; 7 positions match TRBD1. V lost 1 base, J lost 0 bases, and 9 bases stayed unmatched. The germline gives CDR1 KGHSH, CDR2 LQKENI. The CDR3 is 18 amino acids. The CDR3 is CASSPRFEPGGSGNTIYF. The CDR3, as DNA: TGTGCCAGCTCACCACGATTTGAACCAGGGGGCTCTGGAAACACCATATATTTT.

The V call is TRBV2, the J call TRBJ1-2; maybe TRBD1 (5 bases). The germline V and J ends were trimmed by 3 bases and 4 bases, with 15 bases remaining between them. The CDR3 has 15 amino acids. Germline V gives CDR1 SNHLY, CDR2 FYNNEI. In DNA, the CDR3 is TGTGCCAGCAGTGATTTGGCAGGGCCCATCTATGGCTACACCTTC. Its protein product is CASSDLAGPIYGYTF. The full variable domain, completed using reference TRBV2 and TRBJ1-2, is EPEVTQTPSHQVTQMGQEVILRCVPISNHLYFYWYRQILGQKVEFLVSFYNNEISEKSEIFDDQFSVERPDGSNFTLKIRSTKLEDSAMYFCASSDLAGPIYGYTFGSGTRLTVV.

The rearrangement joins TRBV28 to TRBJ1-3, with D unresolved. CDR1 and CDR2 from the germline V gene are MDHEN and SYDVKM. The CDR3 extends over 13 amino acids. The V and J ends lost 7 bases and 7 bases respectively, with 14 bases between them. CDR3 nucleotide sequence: TGTGCCAGCATTGTAGCACCCGGCAACACCATATATTTT. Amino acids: CASIVAPGNTIYF.

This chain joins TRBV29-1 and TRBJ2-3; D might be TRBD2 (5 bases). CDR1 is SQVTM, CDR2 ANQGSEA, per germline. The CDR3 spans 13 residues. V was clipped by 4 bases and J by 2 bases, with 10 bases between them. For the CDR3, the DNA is TGCAGCGTTGGTAGAGGGCTCACAGATACGCAGTATTTT. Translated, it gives CSVGRGLTDTQYF.

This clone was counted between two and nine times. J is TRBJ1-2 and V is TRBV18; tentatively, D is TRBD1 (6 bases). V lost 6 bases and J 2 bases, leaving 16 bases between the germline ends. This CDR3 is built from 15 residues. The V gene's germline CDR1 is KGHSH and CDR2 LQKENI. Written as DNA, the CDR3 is TGTGCCAGCTCCCCGAGGACAGCCACCAACTATGGCTACACCTTC. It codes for CASSPRTATNYGYTF.

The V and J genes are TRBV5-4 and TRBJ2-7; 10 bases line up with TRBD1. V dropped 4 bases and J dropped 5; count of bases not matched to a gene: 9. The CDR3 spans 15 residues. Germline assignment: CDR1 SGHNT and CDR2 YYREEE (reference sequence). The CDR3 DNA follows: TGTGCCAGCAGCCCTACGCGGACAGGGGGTAACGAGCAGTACTTC. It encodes CASSPTRTGGNEQYF.

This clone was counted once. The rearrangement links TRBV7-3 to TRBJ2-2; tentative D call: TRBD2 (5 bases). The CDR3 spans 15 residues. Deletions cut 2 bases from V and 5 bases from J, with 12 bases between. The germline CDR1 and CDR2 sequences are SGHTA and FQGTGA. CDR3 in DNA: TGTGCCAGCAGCTTATTCGCTAGCCAGACCGGGGAGCTGTTTTTT. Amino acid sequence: CASSLFASQTGELFF.

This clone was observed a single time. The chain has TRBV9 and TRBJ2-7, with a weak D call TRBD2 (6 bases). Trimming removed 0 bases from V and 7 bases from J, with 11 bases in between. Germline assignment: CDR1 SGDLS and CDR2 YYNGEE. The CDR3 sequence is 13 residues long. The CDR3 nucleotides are TGTGCCAGCAGCGTAGACGGGAGTGGAGAGCAGTACTTC. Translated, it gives CASSVDGSGEQYF.

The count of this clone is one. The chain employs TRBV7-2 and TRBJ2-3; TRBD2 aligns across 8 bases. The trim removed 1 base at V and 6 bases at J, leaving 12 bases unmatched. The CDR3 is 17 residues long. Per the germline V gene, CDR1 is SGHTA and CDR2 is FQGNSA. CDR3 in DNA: TGTGCCAGCAGCTTAGGAGCAGCGGGAGCCTTTTTGGATACGCAGTATTTT. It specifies CASSLGAAGAFLDTQYF.

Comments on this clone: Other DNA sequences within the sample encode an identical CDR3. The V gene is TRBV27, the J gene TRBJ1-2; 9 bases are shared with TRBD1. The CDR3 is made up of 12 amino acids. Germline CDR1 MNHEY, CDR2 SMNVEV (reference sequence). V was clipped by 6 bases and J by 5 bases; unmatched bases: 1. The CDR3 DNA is TGTGCCAGCAGGACAGGGGGTTATGGCTACACCTTC. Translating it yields CASRTGGYGYTF.